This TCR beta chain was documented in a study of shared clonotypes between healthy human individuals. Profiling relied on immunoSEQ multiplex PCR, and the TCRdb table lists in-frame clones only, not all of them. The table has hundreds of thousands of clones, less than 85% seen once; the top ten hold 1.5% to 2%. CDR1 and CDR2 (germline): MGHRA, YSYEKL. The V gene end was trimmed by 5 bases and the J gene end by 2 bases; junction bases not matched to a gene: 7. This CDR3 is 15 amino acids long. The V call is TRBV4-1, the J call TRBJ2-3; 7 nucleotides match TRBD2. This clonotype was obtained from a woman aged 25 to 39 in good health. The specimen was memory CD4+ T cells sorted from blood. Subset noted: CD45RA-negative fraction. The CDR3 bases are TGCGCCAGCAGCTCCGAAGCGGGATCCACAGATACGCAGTATTTT. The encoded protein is CASSSEAGSTDTQYF.